The 21 T cell receptor beta chains below come from one sample, sequenced in a study of T cells in Graves' hyperthyroidism and ophthalmopathy. TCR beta CDR3 sequences were amplified from RNA transcripts. Carried out on the TCR CDR3, a first-round RT-PCR used the HTBI primer set. TCRdb re-called the multiplex PCR reads through MiXCR, storing one row per CDR3 protein. The sample lists under 400,000 distinct CDR3 sequences, more than 20% occurring once. The material sequenced was blood. The receptors come from a man aged 45-60 years with Graves' hyperthyroidism.

As concerns this clonotype: Just one base apart from a much larger clone, this may be a read error. The rearrangement links TRBV28 to TRBJ2-3, with 13 bases fitting TRBD2. V was clipped by 8 bases and J by 1 base; unmatched bases: 12. The length of the CDR3 is 18 residues. Germline CDR1 MDHEN, CDR2 SYDVKM. In DNA, the CDR3 is TGTGCCAGCGGCAAGCCGGGACTAGCGGGACAACGCACAGATACGCAGTATTTT. Translation gives CASGKPGLAGQRTDTQYF.

CDR3 in DNA: TGTGCCAGTTGGGACCGAGGAACGTCGGAAGCTTTCTTT. Its translation: CASWDRGTSEAFF. J is TRBJ1-1 and V is TRBV19; maybe TRBD1 (5 bases). Germline loops: CDR1 LNHDA, CDR2 SQIVND (reference sequence). V was trimmed by 8 bases and J by 8 bases, leaving 18 bases between them. The CDR3 length is 13 residues.

This clonotype was counted many times. V is TRBV2 and J is TRBJ1-1; tentatively, D is TRBD1 (5 bases). V was clipped by 9 bases and J by 6 bases, with 11 bases between them. The germline CDR1 and CDR2 sequences are SNHLY and FYNNEI. This CDR3 spans 11 amino acids. CDR3: CARVRDAEAFF. For the CDR3, the DNA is TGTGCCAGAGTCCGGGACGCTGAAGCTTTCTTT.

This clonotype was seen ten or more times. The V gene is TRBV7-2, the J gene TRBJ2-5; D is uncertain. The CDR3 sequence is 12 residues long. The ends were cut back, 7 bases at V and 5 bases at J, with 11 bases in the middle. From germline, CDR1 is SGHTA and CDR2 FQGNSA. The CDR3 is CASNPDGETQYF. CDR3 nucleotides: TGTGCCAGCAACCCTGACGGGGAGACCCAGTACTTC.

This clonotype appeared a single time. The chain joins TRBV3-1 to TRBJ2-1, with 9 bases that match TRBD2. Trimming at V came to 4 bases and at J to 2 bases, leaving 6 bases not matched to a gene. Germline V CDR1 and CDR2: LGHDT, YNNKEL (reference sequence). The CDR3 runs to 16 residues. The CDR3 spells CASSPAGLAAYNEQFF. CDR3 nucleotides: TGTGCCAGCAGCCCAGCGGGACTAGCAGCCTACAATGAGCAGTTCTTC.

This clonotype was counted between two and nine times. V gene TRBV15 combines with J gene TRBJ2-7; 10 bases are a match to TRBD2. This CDR3 is 18 amino acids long. Germline assignment: CDR1 LNHNV and CDR2 YYDKDF (reference sequence). The V and J ends lost 5 bases and 3 bases, in that order; junction bases with no gene match: 16. Here the CDR3 DNA reads TGTGCCACCAGCGCGCTTCGGTTAGCGGGAGGTCCCCACTACGAGCAGTACTTC. Translation: CATSALRLAGGPHYEQYF. Full variable domain (outside the CDR3, taken from reference TRBV15 and TRBJ2-7): DAMVIQNPRYQVTQFGKPVTLSCSQTLNHNVMYWYQQKSSQAPKLLFHYYDKDFNNEADTPDNFQSRRPNTSFCFLDIRSPGLGDTAMYLCATSALRLAGGPHYEQYFGPGTRLTVT.

The CDR3 sequence is CASSPRQAGNQPQHF. For the CDR3, the DNA is TGTGCCAGTAGCCCCCGGCAGGCCGGCAATCAGCCCCAGCATTTT. The chain employs TRBV19 and TRBJ1-5; D uncertain. Germline assignment: CDR1 LNHDA and CDR2 SQIVND (reference sequence). The CDR3 consists of 15 residues. V was cut by 6 bases and J by 2 bases, with 14 bases left in between. The whole variable domain, filled in from reference TRBV19 and TRBJ1-5, reads DGGITQSPKYLFRKEGQNVTLSCEQNLNHDAMYWYRQDPGQGLRLIYYSQIVNDFQKGDIAEGYSVSREKKESFPLTVTSAQKNPTAFYLCASSPRQAGNQPQHFGDGTRLSIL.

This clonotype has a handful of counts. The chain recombines TRBV7-2 with TRBJ1-1; the D gene is possibly TRBD1 (6 bases). V was clipped by 7 bases and J by 0 bases, with 18 bases between them. From germline, CDR1 is SGHTA and CDR2 FQGNSA. This CDR3 comprises 16 residues. The CDR3 spells CASTGQLPSLNTEAFF. The DNA for the CDR3 is TGTGCCAGCACCGGACAGTTACCATCCCTGAACACTGAAGCTTTCTTT.

This clonotype was observed at least ten times. The V and J genes are TRBV29-1 and TRBJ1-1; 7 bases are shared with TRBD1. The trim removed 5 bases at V and 4 bases at J, leaving 4 bases unmatched. In germline, CDR1 is SQVTM, CDR2 ANQGSEA. CDR3 length: 12 residues. The CDR3 sequence is CSVRAGGTEAFF. As DNA, the CDR3 is TGCAGCGTTCGAGCAGGGGGCACTGAAGCTTTCTTT.

The V call is TRBV7-3, the J call TRBJ2-2; a possible D gene is TRBD1 (5 bases). Trimming cost V 5 bases and J 6 bases, with 13 bases left between them. The CDR3 has 14 amino acids. The germline gives CDR1 SGHTA, CDR2 FQGTGA. CDR3 coding DNA: TGTGCCAGCAGCCCCTACACAGGACCCGGGGAGCTGTTTTTT. Translating gives CASSPYTGPGELFF.

This clonotype appeared a few times. This chain connects TRBV12-3 or TRBV12-4 to TRBJ2-4; D is uncertain. The ends were cut back, 3 bases at V and 0 bases at J, with 6 bases in the middle. CDR3 length equals 14 residues. The CDR3 loop is CASSFPLAKNIQYF. CDR3 sequence (DNA): TGTGCCAGCAGTTTCCCCCTAGCCAAAAACATTCAGTACTTC.

This chain links TRBV6-1 with TRBJ1-5, with 7 bases aligning to TRBD1. Germline trimming cut 4 bases from V and 7 bases from J; bases unmatched to any gene: 4. The CDR3 runs to 13 residues. The V gene's germline CDR1 is MNHNS and CDR2 SASEGT. CDR3 sequence (DNA): TGTGCCAGCAGTGGACAGGGTATACAGCCCCAGCATTTT. Translated, it gives CASSGQGIQPQHF.

This clonotype has a count of ten or more. The V gene is TRBV18, the J gene TRBJ1-1, with D unresolved. The CDR3 contains 12 residues. Germline-derived CDR1 and CDR2 are KGHSH and LQKENI. The germline V and J ends were trimmed by 5 bases and 1 base, with 5 bases remaining between them. For the CDR3, the DNA is TGTGCCAGCTCAAGTCAGAACACTGAAGCTTTCTTT. Translated: CASSSQNTEAFF.

This clonotype has only one observation. The V and J genes are TRBV3-1 and TRBJ2-3; D gene unclear. Trimming took 0 bases from V and 1 from J, leaving 14 bases between them. CDR1 LGHDT and CDR2 YNNKEL come from the germline V gene (reference sequence). The CDR3 runs 17 residues. CDR3 DNA sequence: TGTGCCAGCAGCCAAGAGTTTCGGGTAATTGGCACAGATACGCAGTATTTT. This translates into CASSQEFRVIGTDTQYF.

In its sample, this clonotype was seen many times. V gene TRBV29-1 combines with J gene TRBJ1-1; D is unresolved. This CDR3 contains 13 residues. V lost 7 bases, J lost 0 bases, and 12 bases lay in between. CDR1 is SQVTM, CDR2 ANQGSEA, per germline. CDR3 protein: CSATLLLNTEAFF. In DNA, the CDR3 is TGCAGCGCCACCCTGTTATTGAACACTGAAGCTTTCTTT. Full variable domain (outside the CDR3, taken from reference TRBV29-1 and TRBJ1-1): SAVISQKPSRDICQRGTSLTIQCQVDSQVTMMFWYRQQPGQSLTLIATANQGSEATYESGFVIDKFPISRPNLTFSTLTVSNMSPEDSSIYLCSATLLLNTEAFFGQGTRLTVV.

This clonotype came up a few times. The chain links TRBV5-1 to TRBJ2-7; possibly TRBD2 for D (7 bases). The CDR3 contains 15 residues. V was pared by 1 base and J by 1 base, with 12 bases between. The germline gives CDR1 SGHRS, CDR2 YFSETQ. The CDR3 region is CASSLPAGASYEQYF. The CDR3 bases are TGCGCCAGCAGCTTGCCTGCGGGGGCTTCCTACGAGCAGTACTTC. The entire variable domain, with the rest obtained from reference TRBV5-1 and TRBJ2-7, is as follows: KAGVTQTPRYLIKTRGQQVTLSCSPISGHRSVSWYQQTPGQGLQFLFEYFSETQRNKGNFPGRFSGRQFSNSRSEMNVSTLELGDSALYLCASSLPAGASYEQYFGPGTRLTVT.

This clonotype was observed at least ten times. The chain couples TRBV3-1 to TRBJ1-2; D remains ambiguous. The CDR3 contains 13 residues. Trimming removed 0 bases at V and 6 bases at J, with 8 bases between. Looked up from germline, CDR1 is LGHDT and CDR2 is YNNKEL (reference sequence). CDR3 nucleotide sequence: TGTGCCAGCAGCCAAGAAGAAGAAAATGGCTACACCTTC. Translated: CASSQEEENGYTF. The variable domain in full, completed from reference TRBV3-1 and TRBJ1-2, reads DTAVSQTPKYLVTQMGNDKSIKCEQNLGHDTMYWYKQDSKKFLKIMFSYNNKELIINETVPNRFSPKSPDKAHLNLHINSLELGDSAVYFCASSQEEENGYTFGSGTRLTVV.

This sequence joins TRBV27 and TRBJ2-6; 8 positions agree with TRBD1. CDR3 length: 19 residues. The germline gives CDR1 MNHEY, CDR2 SMNVEV (reference sequence). The junction had 9 bases not matched to a gene; V was cut back by 2 bases and J by 0 bases. The CDR3 protein is CASSLVAGGRVSGANVLTF. In DNA, the CDR3 is TGTGCCAGCAGTTTAGTTGCAGGGGGCAGGGTCTCTGGGGCCAACGTCCTGACTTTC.

There are many counts of this clonotype. The gene calls are TRBV7-2 and TRBJ2-7; TRBD2 agrees at 11 bases. The V gene end was trimmed by 7 bases and the J gene end by 4 bases; junction bases not matched to a gene: 6. There are 14 residues in the CDR3. CDR1 and CDR2 from the germline V gene are SGHTA and FQGNSA. The CDR3 DNA sequence: TGTGCCAGCACCGCGGGGACTAGCGGTTACGAGCAGTACTTC. Translating it yields CASTAGTSGYEQYF. Full variable domain (outside the CDR3, taken from reference TRBV7-2 and TRBJ2-7): GAGVSQSPSNKVTEKGKDVELRCDPISGHTALYWYRQSLGQGLEFLIYFQGNSAPDKSGLPSDRFSAERTGGSVSTLTIQRTQQEDSAVYLCASTAGTSGYEQYFGPGTRLTVT.

This clonotype appeared a few times. This chain joins TRBV15 and TRBJ2-1, with 13 bases aligning to TRBD2. J was trimmed by 12 bases and V by 1 base; bases with no gene match: 9. Germline V gene data show CDR1 as LNHNV and CDR2 as YYDKDF (reference sequence). The CDR3 extends over 16 amino acids. Here the CDR3 reads CATSRAGGTSGKTQFF. The CDR3 DNA is TGTGCCACCAGCAGAGCTGGCGGGACTAGCGGGAAGACGCAGTTCTTC.

The chain combines TRBV7-8 with TRBJ2-7, with D perhaps TRBD2 (6 bases). The germline CDR1 and CDR2 sequences are SGHVS and FQNEAQ. The CDR3 extends over 16 amino acids. The germline V and J ends were trimmed by 5 bases and 6 bases, with 23 bases remaining between them. CDR3 DNA: TGTGCCAGCAGCCTAAGGACCGGGACTCTTATTTTCGAGCAGTACTTC. It specifies CASSLRTGTLIFEQYF.